Below are 26 T cell receptor beta chains sequenced from a single sample in a study of shared clonotypes between healthy human individuals. Sequencing was performed with immunoSEQ multiplex PCR; in TCRdb, only in-frame clones are kept and a portion is missing. The sample records about 2,500,000 clones, over 85% being singletons. The specimen sequenced was naive CD4+ T cells sorted from blood. Described subset: CD45RA+ positively selected. The source of these receptors is a man aged 18 to 30 in good health.

About this clone itself: Other DNA sequences of this sample code for an identical CDR3. The rearrangement uses TRBV5-4 and TRBJ1-2, with 8 positions matching TRBD1. The V segment lost 3 bases and the J segment 2 bases; nucleotides outside the gene matches: 3. The CDR3 covers 14 residues. Germline loops: CDR1 SGHNT, CDR2 YYREEE (reference sequence). The CDR3 bases are TGTGCCAGCAGCTCCGGGACAGGCAACTATGGCTACACCTTC. It encodes CASSSGTGNYGYTF. Full variable domain (rest looked up from reference TRBV5-4 and TRBJ1-2): ETGVTQSPTHLIKTRGQQVTLRCSSQSGHNTVSWYQQALGQGPQFIFQYYREEENGRGNFPPRFSGLQFPNYSSELNVNALELDDSALYLCASSSGTGNYGYTFGSGTRLTVV.

The rearrangement uses TRBV7-8 and TRBJ2-1; D is undetermined. Germline-derived CDR1 and CDR2 are SGHVS and FQNEAQ. V lost 6 bases and J 7 bases, leaving 16 bases between the germline ends. The CDR3 spans 14 residues. CDR3 in amino acids: CASRSHLTINEQFF. The CDR3 DNA sequence: TGTGCCAGCAGGTCCCACTTGACGATTAATGAGCAGTTCTTC.

The chain is built from TRBV18 and TRBJ2-2; D not resolved. Germline CDR1 KGHSH, CDR2 LQKENI. The CDR3 length is 14 residues. Trimming cost V 1 base and J 3 bases, with 6 bases left between them. For the CDR3, the DNA is TGTGCCAGCTCACCACGGGTTTACACCGGGGAGCTGTTTTTT. Translation gives CASSPRVYTGELFF.

The chain uses TRBV19 and TRBJ1-3; unclear D gene. Germline lookup yields CDR1 LNHDA and CDR2 SQIVND (reference sequence). The CDR3 runs to 14 residues. Trimming left V 4 bases short and J 3 bases short, with 10 bases between. The CDR3 is CASSTVVNGNTIYF. CDR3 in DNA: TGTGCCAGTAGTACCGTTGTCAATGGAAACACCATATATTTT. The full variable domain, in which reference TRBV19 and TRBJ1-3 provide the parts outside the CDR3, is DGGITQSPKYLFRKEGQNVTLSCEQNLNHDAMYWYRQDPGQGLRLIYYSQIVNDFQKGDIAEGYSVSREKKESFPLTVTSAQKNPTAFYLCASSTVVNGNTIYFGEGSWLTVV.

Only one count was recorded for this clone. V is TRBV7-9 and J is TRBJ2-7, with D maybe TRBD2 (6 bases). The CDR3 covers 17 residues. V lost 2 bases and J lost 5, with 22 bases in between. Germline loops: CDR1 SEHNR, CDR2 FQNEAQ (reference sequence). The CDR3 loop is CASSLSGRSGRDHEQYF. The CDR3 DNA follows: TGTGCCAGCAGCTTATCCGGGAGATCAGGGCGCGACCACGAGCAGTACTTC.

This clone was found many times. The chain employs TRBV18 and TRBJ2-7, with TRBD2 identical over 9 bases. The CDR3 extends over 14 amino acids. CDR1 is KGHSH and CDR2 is LQKENI in the germline V gene. V lost 3 bases and J lost 5; bases outside the gene matches: 5. In DNA form, the CDR3 reads TGTGCCAGCTCACCGGGGGCTAGCGGGGACGAGCAGTACTTC. It yields the protein CASSPGASGDEQYF.

With regard to this clone: The sample has other DNA sequences that encode this CDR3 too. This sequence joins TRBV5-1 and TRBJ2-2, with a weak D call TRBD2 (5 bases). V was cut by 2 bases and J by 4 bases, with 9 bases left in between. The CDR3 is made up of 14 amino acids. Germline V gene data show CDR1 as SGHRS and CDR2 as YFSETQ. CDR3: CASSFAGGTGELFF. CDR3 nucleotide sequence: TGCGCCAGCAGCTTCGCAGGAGGCACCGGGGAGCTGTTTTTT.

This clone has a handful of counts. J is TRBJ1-1 and V is TRBV4-1, with D possibly being TRBD1 (6 bases). The CDR3 is 13 residues long. V lost 6 bases to trimming and J lost 7 bases, with 15 bases between them. Germline loops: CDR1 MGHRA, CDR2 YSYEKL. The CDR3 sequence: CASSFSGTYEAFF. CDR3 sequence (DNA): TGCGCCAGCAGTTTTTCCGGGACATATGAAGCTTTCTTT.

This chain connects TRBV7-3 to TRBJ2-7, with TRBD1 as a possible D gene (5 bases). The CDR3 runs to 13 residues. Germline V gives CDR1 SGHTA, CDR2 FQGTGA. Trimming removed 0 bases from V and 5 bases from J, with 8 bases in between. CDR3 nucleotides: TGTGCCAGCAGCTTAACGCAGGGCAACGAGCAGTACTTC. Translation gives CASSLTQGNEQYF.

The genes are TRBV7-2 and TRBJ2-5; D gene uncertain. Germline assignment: CDR1 SGHTA and CDR2 FQGNSA. The CDR3 has 15 amino acids. Trimming removed 1 base from V and 0 bases from J, with 9 bases in between. CDR3 in amino acids: CASSLGQTYQETQYF. DNA for the CDR3: TGTGCCAGCAGCTTAGGGCAGACGTACCAAGAGACCCAGTACTTC.

The genes are TRBV5-1 and TRBJ2-3, with D unresolved. This CDR3 spans 12 amino acids. Between the trimmed V and J ends, which lost 4 bases and 6 bases, there was a span of 9 bases. In germline, CDR1 is SGHRS, CDR2 YFSETQ. This CDR3 is CASSVSGDTQYF. CDR3 nucleotides: TGCGCCAGCAGCGTATCCGGGGATACGCAGTATTTT.

About this clone: Other DNA sequences from this sample encode an identical CDR3 as well. The chain joins TRBV27 to TRBJ2-7; D possibly uses TRBD1 or TRBD2 (5 bases each). Trimming took off 3 bases at V and 2 bases at J, with 8 bases between the two ends. Germline V gene data show CDR1 as MNHEY and CDR2 as SMNVEV (reference sequence). The CDR3 spans 13 residues. The chain's CDR3 is CASSFRETYEQYF. CDR3 DNA: TGTGCCAGCAGTTTCAGGGAGACCTACGAGCAGTACTTC.

The rearrangement uses TRBV5-5 and TRBJ2-2, with 7 bases aligning to TRBD2. CDR3 length equals 15 residues. J gave up 5 bases and V 1 base, and 5 bases lay outside the gene matches. CDR1 and CDR2 from the germline V gene are SGHKS and YYEKEE (reference sequence). DNA of the CDR3: TGTGCCAGCAGCTTGAGTCCGCGGGAGACCGGGGAGCTGTTTTTT. Protein: CASSLSPRETGELFF.

The rearrangement links TRBV11-3 to TRBJ2-3; D is undetermined. Germline loops: CDR1 SGHNT, CDR2 YENEEA. The CDR3 spans 13 residues. V shed 4 bases and J shed 2 bases, with 7 bases lying between them. The CDR3 region has the DNA TGTGCCAGCAGCTCGTGGGACACAGATACGCAGTATTTT. It codes for CASSSWDTDTQYF. The full variable domain, in which reference TRBV11-3 and TRBJ2-3 provide the parts outside the CDR3, is EAGVVQSPRYKIIEKKQPVAFWCNPISGHNTLYWYLQNLGQGPELLIRYENEEAVDDSQLPKDRFSAERLKGVDSTLKIQPAELGDSAVYLCASSSWDTDTQYFGPGTRLTVL.

The chain employs TRBV10-3 and TRBJ2-1; D is perhaps TRBD1 or TRBD2 (5 bases each). The ends were cut back, 0 bases at V and 7 bases at J, with 16 bases in the middle. This CDR3 has 16 residues. Germline CDR1 is ENHRY and CDR2 is SYGVKD. In DNA, the CDR3 is TGTGCCATCAGTGAGTCGGGGCTAGCCGTTTATAATGAGCAGTTCTTC. Its protein is CAISESGLAVYNEQFF.

The chain employs TRBV19 and TRBJ2-2; 7 nucleotides match TRBD1. In germline, CDR1 is LNHDA, CDR2 SQIVND (reference sequence). This CDR3 region has 16 residues. Trimming at V came to 5 bases and at J to 2 bases, leaving 8 bases not matched to a gene. CDR3 amino acids: CASSGSGTANTGELFF. The CDR3 nucleotides read TGTGCCAGTAGTGGTTCGGGGACAGCCAACACCGGGGAGCTGTTTTTT.

The J gene is TRBJ2-5, the V gene TRBV29-1; 11 bases are a match to TRBD1. V shed 3 bases and J 5 bases; nucleotides not matched to a gene: 8. Germline lookup yields CDR1 SQVTM and CDR2 ANQGSEA. This CDR3 has 15 amino acids. CDR3 sequence (DNA): TGCAGCGTTGAGGGACAGGGGGGAATCAGGGAGACCCAGTACTTC. Residues: CSVEGQGGIRETQYF.

The CDR3 nucleotides are TGTGCCATCAGTGACGAGGCCCTCCTTGGCTACACCTTC. This codes for CAISDEALLGYTF. The J gene is TRBJ1-2, the V gene TRBV10-3; no clear D gene. The CDR3 is 13 residues long. The germline V gene has CDR1 ENHRY and CDR2 SYGVKD. Trimming pared 3 bases from V and 7 bases from J, leaving 12 bases between.

This chain links TRBV5-8 with TRBJ2-5; D unresolved. The CDR3 runs to 17 residues. CDR1 is SGHTS and CDR2 is YDEGEE in the germline V gene. V was trimmed by 1 base and J by 0 bases, leaving 16 bases between them. The CDR3 loop is CASSLNGLQAYQETQYF. Here the CDR3 DNA reads TGTGCCAGCAGCTTGAATGGTCTGCAGGCTTACCAAGAGACCCAGTACTTC.

The J gene is TRBJ2-1, the V gene TRBV4-3; 11 positions match TRBD2. Germline V CDR1 and CDR2: LGHNA, YSLEER. J was trimmed by 2 bases and V by 4 bases; bases with no gene match: 16. This CDR3 is built from 20 residues. The CDR3 is CASSLGDRLAGGPPYNEQFF. In nucleotides, the CDR3 is TGCGCCAGCAGCCTCGGAGATCGTCTAGCGGGAGGCCCCCCCTACAATGAGCAGTTCTTC.

The chain recombines TRBV28 with TRBJ1-2; 11 nucleotides line up with TRBD1. The V gene end was trimmed by 5 bases and the J gene end by 6 bases; junction bases not matched to a gene: 11. This CDR3 is 16 amino acids long. Germline V gives CDR1 MDHEN, CDR2 SYDVKM. CDR3 in DNA: TGTGCCAGCAGTGTACCTCCGAGGACAGGGGGCGATGGCTACACCTTC. Its protein product is CASSVPPRTGGDGYTF.

This clone was found once. The J gene is TRBJ1-6, the V gene TRBV6-1; no definite D call. Germline V CDR1 and CDR2: MNHNS, SASEGT. V was clipped by 4 bases and J by 0 bases, with 10 bases between them. The CDR3 consists of 16 residues. CDR3 nucleotides: TGTGCCAGCAGTGTCGTCTGGAGCTCCTATAATTCACCCCTCCACTTT. Translation: CASSVVWSSYNSPLHF.

This clone was recorded once. V usage is TRBV5-1 and J usage is TRBJ2-2, with D perhaps matching TRBD2 (5 bases). The germline gives CDR1 SGHRS, CDR2 YFSETQ. V was clipped by 0 bases and J by 3 bases, with 12 bases between them. The CDR3 length is 16 residues. CDR3 region: CASSLDPADYTGELFF. CDR3 nucleotide sequence: TGCGCCAGCAGCTTGGATCCAGCGGACTACACCGGGGAGCTGTTTTTT.

The chain links TRBV18 to TRBJ2-1; no definite D call. The V gene's germline CDR1 is KGHSH and CDR2 LQKENI. The CDR3 runs 13 residues. V was pared by 3 bases and J by 10 bases, with 13 bases between. The CDR3 DNA reads TGTGCCAGCTCACCGGCCTCTTCTTACGAGCAGTTCTTC. Translated: CASSPASSYEQFF.

This clone has a single count. The chain joins TRBV2 to TRBJ2-1; D remains unclear. With 1 base removed from V and 0 bases from J, the gap between germline ends came to 7 bases. Germline V gene lookup returns CDR1 SNHLY and CDR2 FYNNEI. This CDR3 is built from 15 residues. The CDR3: CASSEDSSSYNEQFF. The CDR3 coding sequence is TGTGCCAGCAGTGAAGACAGCAGCTCCTACAATGAGCAGTTCTTC.

About this clone itself: Distinct nucleotide sequences in the sample also encode this CDR3. The rearrangement links TRBV10-1 to TRBJ2-2; 9 bases fit TRBD2. CDR3 length: 15 residues. The germline CDR1 and CDR2 sequences are WNHNN and SYGVQD (reference sequence). Germline trimming cut 6 bases from V and 1 base from J; bases unmatched to any gene: 3. CDR3 sequence: CASSSTSGNTGELFF. The DNA of the CDR3 is TGCGCCAGCAGCTCGACTAGCGGGAACACCGGGGAGCTGTTTTTT.